This T cell receptor beta chain stems from a study of blood T cell repertoires in COVID-19. V was shortened by 8 bases and J by 5 bases, with 18 bases between the two germline ends. This CDR3 is 14 amino acids long. CDR1 is SNHLY, CDR2 FYNNEI, per germline. This table comes from immunoSEQ multiplex PCR, and its TCRdb copy is limited to in-frame clones, with some not included. The sample comprises some 250,000 clones, about 90% of which are singletons, and more than 1% rests with the top ten. The receptor's source is a human donor in a cohort exposed to, infected with or recovered from COVID-19 (not recorded which). The donor label of this sample is uncertain. The sample was PBMCs or T cells enriched from blood (not recorded which). The chain recombines TRBV2 with TRBJ1-2, with D uncertain. CDR3 loop: CASSASEGVYGYTF. The DNA of the CDR3 is TGTGCCAGCTCGGCTTCTGAGGGAGTATATGGCTACACCTTC. Combining the CDR3 with reference TRBV2 and TRBJ1-2 gives the whole variable domain EPEVTQTPSHQVTQMGQEVILRCVPISNHLYFYWYRQILGQKVEFLVSFYNNEISEKSEIFDDQFSVERPDGSNFTLKIRSTKLEDSAMYFCASSASEGVYGYTFGSGTRLTVV.